The 8 T cell receptor beta chains below all came from one sample that was sequenced in a study of tumor and adjacent non-tumor tissue in lung cancer. RNA was extracted from bulk tissue without any cell sorting. This non-tumor lung sample came from over 3 cm beyond the tumor edge. The library came from three nested PCR rounds adapted from ARM-PCR protocols. TCRdb reprocessed the multiplex PCR reads with MiXCR, giving one entry per CDR3 protein. The sample consists of approximately 100,000 distinct CDR3 sequences, roughly 60% of them appearing once. The specimen was distant non-tumor lung tissue. These receptors came from a man aged 30-40 years with non-small cell lung cancer.

This rearrangement joins TRBV11-2 to TRBJ2-3; D tentatively fits TRBD1 or TRBD2 (5 bases each). The CDR3 covers 14 residues. With 6 bases removed from V and 3 bases from J, the gap between germline ends came to 13 bases. Germline V CDR1 and CDR2: SGHAT, FQNNGV. CDR3 protein: CASSLRGPTDTQYF. The DNA for the CDR3 is TGTGCCAGCAGTTTGAGGGGTCCTACAGATACGCAGTATTTT.

Of note for this clonotype: The junction differs from germline at one of its ends, possibly a read error. The genes are TRBV20-1 and TRBJ2-1; 8 bases line up with TRBD2. The germline gives CDR1 DFQATT, CDR2 SNEGSKA (reference sequence). The CDR3 sequence is 12 residues long. In DNA form, the CDR3 reads TGCAGTGTTAGAGAGCGGGAGAATGAACAGTTCTTC. It specifies CSVRERENEQFF.

As concerns this clonotype: Since a much larger clone is just one base distant, this may be a read error. The rearrangement joins TRBV5-4 to TRBJ2-1; 9 bases line up with TRBD2. Germline CDR1 SGHNT, CDR2 YYREEE (reference sequence). With 4 bases clipped from V and 2 bases from J, the junction kept 10 bases outside the gene matches. The CDR3 is 17 amino acids. In DNA form, the CDR3 reads TGTGCCAGCAGCCCGGGACAAGCGGGAGGACCCTACAATGAGCAGTTCTTC. This gives the protein CASSPGQAGGPYNEQFF. The variable domain in full, completed from reference TRBV5-4 and TRBJ2-1, reads ETGVTQSPTHLIKTRGQQVTLRCSSQSGHNTVSWYQQALGQGPQFIFQYYREEENGRGNFPPRFSGLQFPNYSSELNVNALELDDSALYLCASSPGQAGGPYNEQFFGPGTRLTVL.

A word on this clonotype: A much larger clone lies a single base off, so this may be a read error. The chain couples TRBV7-9 to TRBJ1-2; D call uncertain. The V gene's germline CDR1 is SEHNR and CDR2 FQNEAQ (reference sequence). V was shortened by 1 base and J by 1 base, with 13 bases between the two germline ends. CDR3 length: 16 residues. Here the CDR3 DNA reads TGTGCCAGCAGCTTAGGTATTGGAAGGGATAACTATGGCTACACCTTC. Encoded protein: CASSLGIGRDNYGYTF.

In regard to this clonotype: This clone may be a read error of a much larger clone one base away. This chain links TRBV13 with TRBJ2-3; D could derive from TRBD1 or TRBD2 (5 bases each). CDR1 is PRHDT and CDR2 is FYEKMQ in the germline V gene (reference sequence). V lost 4 bases and J 2 bases, leaving 16 bases between the germline ends. There are 16 residues in the CDR3. The CDR3 region has the DNA TGTGCCAGCAGCTCCTACCGACAGACTATCACAGATACGCAGTATTTT. Protein: CASSSYRQTITDTQYF.

Turning to this clonotype: An end of the junction does not agree with germline; a read error may underlie this. The chain carries TRBV5-6 and TRBJ2-3; 10 nucleotides agree with TRBD2. Germline CDR1 is SGHDT and CDR2 is YYEEEE. The CDR3 length is 16 residues. As DNA, the CDR3 is TGTGTCAGCATCCCATACCTAGCGGGAGCTGGAGATACGCAGTATTTT. Its protein is CVSIPYLAGAGDTQYF.

The chain uses TRBV20-1 and TRBJ2-7, with D possibly matching TRBD1 (6 bases). Per the germline V gene, CDR1 is DFQATT and CDR2 is SNEGSKA (reference sequence). V was pared by 0 bases and J by 0 bases, with 12 bases between. The CDR3 has 15 amino acids. Written as DNA, the CDR3 is TGCAGTGCTAGAGATCACAGGGTCTCCTCCTACGAGCAGTACTTC. It encodes CSARDHRVSSYEQYF.

Details on this clonotype: One end of the junction fails to match germline, which may point to a read error. DNA of the CDR3: TGTAACGCGGCCTCATCGGCCGAAAAACTGTTTTTT. This sequence encodes CNAASSAEKLFF. The V gene is TRBV29-1, the J gene TRBJ1-4; no clear D. Germline CDR1 SQVTM, CDR2 ANQGSEA. This CDR3 comprises 12 residues. Drawing the rest from reference TRBV29-1 and TRBJ1-4, the complete variable domain is SAVISQKPSRDICQRGTSLTIQCQVDSQVTMMFWYRQQPGQSLTLIATANQGSEATYESGFVIDKFPISRPNLTFSTLTVSNMSPEDSSIYLCNAASSAEKLFFGSGTQLSVL.